The next 13 T cell receptor beta chains were all read from a single sample in a study of blood T cell repertoires in COVID-19 (TCRdb year 2020). The method behind the library was the immunoSEQ multiplex PCR assay. This is the immuneACCESS table as TCRdb keeps it, with only in-frame sequences that have V and J called. A part of the clones is gone; compared with another copy, unresolved V genes explain less than half, and the rest is unexplained. Counted in this sample were roughly 170,000 clones; 70% to 85% of them appeared once. The ten top clones hold 6% to 8.5% of the sample. The sequencing input was peripheral blood. The receptors here all came from a human donor in a cohort sampled during active COVID-19.

The gene calls are TRBV30 and TRBJ2-7; 7 bases are shared with TRBD1. V lost 6 bases and J lost 3; bases outside the gene matches: 8. Germline assignment: CDR1 GTSNPN and CDR2 SVGIG (reference sequence). This CDR3 has 13 amino acids. The CDR3 DNA reads TGTGCCTGTTCCGGGACAGCGGACTACGAGCAGTACTTC. Its protein product is CACSGTADYEQYF.

The chain uses TRBV7-5 and TRBJ1-3. TRBV7-5 is annotated as a pseudogene. The CDR3 extends over 14 amino acids. The CDR3 sequence is CVRSLGDFRNTIYF. The CDR3 DNA is TGTGTCAGAAGCTTAGGGGACTTCCGAAACACCATATATTTT.

The rearrangement links TRBV2 to TRBJ1-1; no firm D call. V was clipped by 9 bases and J by 4 bases, with 15 bases between them. Germline V CDR1 and CDR2: SNHLY, FYNNEI. CDR3 length equals 13 residues. CDR3 DNA: TGTGCCAGTCTTGGGGTTGCGGGCACTGAAGCTTTCTTT. The encoded protein is CASLGVAGTEAFF.

A few counts support this clone. The chain recombines TRBV6-5 with TRBJ1-2; D remains ambiguous. This CDR3 region has 13 residues. The V gene lost 2 bases and the J gene lost 2 bases, with 6 bases spanning the gap. Per the germline V gene, CDR1 is MNHEY and CDR2 is SVGAGI. This chain's CDR3 is CASSYQRNYGYTF. The DNA of the CDR3 is TGTGCCAGCAGTTACCAGCGGAACTATGGCTACACCTTC.

This clone was picked up one time. This chain links TRBV2 with TRBJ1-1; TRBD1 is a possible D gene (6 bases). Germline CDR1 reads SNHLY; CDR2 reads FYNNEI. Trimming took 4 bases from V and 0 from J, leaving 9 bases between them. CDR3 size: 14 residues. In DNA, the CDR3 is TGTGCCAGCAGTGCGGGACAAGTGAACACTGAAGCTTTCTTT. This translates into CASSAGQVNTEAFF.

The genes are TRBV6-5 and TRBJ1-2; the match to TRBD1 covers 7 bases. The CDR3 has 14 amino acids. V was pared by 6 bases and J by 5 bases, with 9 bases of the junction left unmatched. CDR1 is MNHEY and CDR2 is SVGAGI in the germline V gene. Written as DNA, the CDR3 is TGTGCCAGCAGCCCCCGCGACAGGGTGTATGGCTACACCTTC. Translating gives CASSPRDRVYGYTF.

The V gene is TRBV19, the J gene TRBJ1-1; D is undetermined. The CDR3 extends over 15 amino acids. V was pared by 2 bases and J by 3 bases, with 13 bases between. CDR1 and CDR2 (germline): LNHDA, SQIVND (reference sequence). CDR3 amino acids: CASSISWVEDTEAFF. Here the CDR3 DNA reads TGTGCCAGTAGTATATCATGGGTTGAGGACACTGAAGCTTTCTTT.

V and J are TRBV3-1 (or the pseudogene TRBV3-2) and TRBJ1-5; D not certain. This CDR3 has 14 residues. Germline CDR1 is LGHDT and CDR2 is YNNKEL (reference sequence). V lost 0 bases and J 7 bases, leaving 10 bases between the germline ends. The CDR3 spells CASSQDSRGQPQHF. CDR3 DNA: TGTGCCAGCAGCCAAGATAGTCGCGGACAGCCCCAGCATTTT.

The rearrangement joins TRBV20-1 to TRBJ1-5; D might be TRBD1 (6 bases). CDR1 and CDR2 from the germline V gene are DFQATT and SNEGSKA (reference sequence). The CDR3 is made up of 14 amino acids. Between the trimmed V and J ends, which lost 3 bases and 6 bases, there was a span of 15 bases. CDR3 DNA: TGCAGTGCTAGTGCATGGGGGGGCGGTCAGCCCCAGCATTTT. Its protein is CSASAWGGGQPQHF.

In its sample, this clone was seen a few times. The rearrangement uses TRBV19 and TRBJ1-6; 8 bases agree with TRBD1. This CDR3 comprises 13 residues. V gave up 6 bases and J gave up 10 bases; unmatched junction bases: 5. Germline-derived CDR1 and CDR2 are LNHDA and SQIVND (reference sequence). The CDR3 spells CASRDRVGSPLHF. The CDR3 nucleotides read TGTGCCAGTAGGGACAGGGTTGGATCACCCCTCCACTTT.

V usage is TRBV4-1 and J usage is TRBJ1-2; 8 nucleotides line up with TRBD1. Germline values: CDR1 MGHRA, CDR2 YSYEKL. V trimming: 5 bases; J trimming: 6 bases; junction bases outside the gene matches: 11. This CDR3 spans 15 amino acids. The CDR3 nucleotides are TGCGCCAGCAGCTTATACCACGGGACAGGTCATGGCTACACCTTC. Translated, it gives CASSLYHGTGHGYTF.

The rearrangement links TRBV7-9 to TRBJ2-7; D ambiguous. This CDR3 is 12 amino acids long. The V gene lost 2 bases and the J gene lost 7 bases, with 9 bases spanning the gap. Per the germline V gene, CDR1 is SEHNR and CDR2 is FQNEAQ (reference sequence). Here the CDR3 reads CASSLPGGEQYF. The CDR3 bases are TGTGCCAGCAGCTTACCGGGTGGAGAGCAGTACTTC.

V is TRBV5-1 and J is TRBJ2-2; D ambiguous. CDR3 length equals 16 residues. Germline V lookup: CDR1 SGHRS, CDR2 YFSETQ. Trimming left V 4 bases short and J 7 bases short, with 20 bases between. CDR3 DNA sequence: TGCGCCAGCAGCCCGGGTCTAACACTCGGCAGCGGGGAGCTGTTTTTT. Translation: CASSPGLTLGSGELFF.